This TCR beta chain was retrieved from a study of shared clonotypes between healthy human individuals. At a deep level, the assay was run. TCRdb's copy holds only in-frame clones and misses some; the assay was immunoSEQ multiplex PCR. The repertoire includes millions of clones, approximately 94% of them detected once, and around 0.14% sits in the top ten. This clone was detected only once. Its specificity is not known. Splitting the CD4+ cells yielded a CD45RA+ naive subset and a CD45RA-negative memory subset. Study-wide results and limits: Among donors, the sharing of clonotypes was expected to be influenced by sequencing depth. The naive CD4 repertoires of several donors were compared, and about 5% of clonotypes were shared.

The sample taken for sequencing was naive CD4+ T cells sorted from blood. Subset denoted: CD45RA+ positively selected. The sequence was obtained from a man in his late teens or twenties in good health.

The CDR3 here is CASSFVQQTSSYNSPLHF. The CDR3 nucleotides are TGTGCCAGCAGCTTTGTACAGCAGACTAGCTCCTATAATTCACCCCTCCACTTT. The chain carries TRBV7-9 and TRBJ1-6; the D is unclear. This CDR3 is 18 amino acids long. V lost 3 bases and J 0 bases, leaving 15 bases between the germline ends. Per germline, CDR1 SEHNR and CDR2 FQNEAQ (reference sequence).